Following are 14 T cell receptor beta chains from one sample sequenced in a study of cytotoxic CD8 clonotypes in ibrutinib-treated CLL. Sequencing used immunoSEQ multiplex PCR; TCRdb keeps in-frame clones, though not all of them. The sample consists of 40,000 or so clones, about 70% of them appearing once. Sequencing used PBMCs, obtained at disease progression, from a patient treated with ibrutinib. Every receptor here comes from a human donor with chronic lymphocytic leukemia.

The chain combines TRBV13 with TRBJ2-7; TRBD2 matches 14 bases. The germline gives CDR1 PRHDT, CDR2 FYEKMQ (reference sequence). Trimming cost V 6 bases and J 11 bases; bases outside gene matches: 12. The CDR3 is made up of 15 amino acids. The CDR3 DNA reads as TGTGCCAGCAGGGATACCGGGACTAGCGGGAGCGGGAAGTACTTC. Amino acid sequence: CASRDTGTSGSGKYF.

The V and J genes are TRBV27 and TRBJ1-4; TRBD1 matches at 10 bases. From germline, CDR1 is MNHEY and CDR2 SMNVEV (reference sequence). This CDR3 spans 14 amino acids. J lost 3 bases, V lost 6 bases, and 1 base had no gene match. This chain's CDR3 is CASSGTGANEKLFF. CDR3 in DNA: TGTGCCAGCAGCGGGACAGGGGCTAATGAAAAACTGTTTTTT. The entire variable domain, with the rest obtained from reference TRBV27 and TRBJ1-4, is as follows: EAQVTQNPRYLITVTGKKLTVTCSQNMNHEYMSWYRQDPGLGLRQIYYSMNVEVTDKGDVPEGYKVSRKEKRNFPLILESPSPNQTSLYFCASSGTGANEKLFFGSGTQLSVL.

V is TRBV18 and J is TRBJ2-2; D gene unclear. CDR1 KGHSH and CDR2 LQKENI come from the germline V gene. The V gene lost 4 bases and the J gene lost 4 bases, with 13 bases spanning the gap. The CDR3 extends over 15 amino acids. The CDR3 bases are TGTGCCAGCTCACTAGCAAGGCCCAGCACCGGGGAGCTGTTTTTT. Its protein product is CASSLARPSTGELFF. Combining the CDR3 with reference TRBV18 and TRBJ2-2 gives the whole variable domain NAGVMQNPRHLVRRRGQEARLRCSPMKGHSHVYWYRQLPEEGLKFMVYLQKENIIDESGMPKERFSAEFPKEGPSILRIQQVVRGDSAAYFCASSLARPSTGELFFGEGSRLTVL.

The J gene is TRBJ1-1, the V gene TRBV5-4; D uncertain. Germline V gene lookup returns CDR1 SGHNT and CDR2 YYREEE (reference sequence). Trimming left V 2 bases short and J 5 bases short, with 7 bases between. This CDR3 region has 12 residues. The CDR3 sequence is CASSFQRTEAFF. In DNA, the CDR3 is TGTGCCAGCAGCTTCCAGAGGACTGAAGCTTTCTTT.

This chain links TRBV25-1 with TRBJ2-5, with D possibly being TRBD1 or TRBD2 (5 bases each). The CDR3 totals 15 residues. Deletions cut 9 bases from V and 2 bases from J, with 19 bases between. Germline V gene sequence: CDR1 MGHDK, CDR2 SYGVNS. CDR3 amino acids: CASGAGKVTQETQYF. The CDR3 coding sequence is TGTGCCAGTGGGGCCGGGAAAGTCACGCAAGAGACCCAGTACTTC. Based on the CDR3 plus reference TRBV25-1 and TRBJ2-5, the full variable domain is EADIYQTPRYLVIGTGKKITLECSQTMGHDKMYWYQQDPGMELHLIHYSYGVNSTEKGDLSSESTVSRIRTEHFPLTLESARPSHTSQYLCASGAGKVTQETQYFGPGTRLLVL.

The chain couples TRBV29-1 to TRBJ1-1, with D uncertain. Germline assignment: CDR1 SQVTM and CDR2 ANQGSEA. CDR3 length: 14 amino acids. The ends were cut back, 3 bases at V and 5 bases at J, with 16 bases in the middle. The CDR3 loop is CSVDPHSGRTEAFF. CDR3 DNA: TGCAGCGTTGATCCTCATTCGGGTCGAACTGAAGCTTTCTTT.

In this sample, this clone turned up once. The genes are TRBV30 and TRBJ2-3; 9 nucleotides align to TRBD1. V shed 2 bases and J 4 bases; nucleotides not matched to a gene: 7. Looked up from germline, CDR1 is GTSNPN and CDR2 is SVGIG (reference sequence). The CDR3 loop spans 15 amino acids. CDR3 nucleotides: TGTGCCTGGAGTAACCGGGACAGGGTCCCAGATACGCAGTATTTT. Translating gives CAWSNRDRVPDTQYF. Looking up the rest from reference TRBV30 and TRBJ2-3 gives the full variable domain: SQTIHQWPATLVQPVGSPLSLECTVEGTSNPNLYWYRQAAGRGLQLLFYSVGIGQISSEVPQNLSASRPQDRQFILSSKKLLLSDSGFYLCAWSNRDRVPDTQYFGPGTRLTVL.

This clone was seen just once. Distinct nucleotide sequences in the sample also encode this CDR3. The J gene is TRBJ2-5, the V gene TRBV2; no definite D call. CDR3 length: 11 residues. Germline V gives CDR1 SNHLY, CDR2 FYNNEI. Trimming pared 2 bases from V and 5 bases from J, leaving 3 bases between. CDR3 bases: TGTGCCAGCAGTGAAAGCGAGACCCAGTACTTC. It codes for CASSESETQYF.

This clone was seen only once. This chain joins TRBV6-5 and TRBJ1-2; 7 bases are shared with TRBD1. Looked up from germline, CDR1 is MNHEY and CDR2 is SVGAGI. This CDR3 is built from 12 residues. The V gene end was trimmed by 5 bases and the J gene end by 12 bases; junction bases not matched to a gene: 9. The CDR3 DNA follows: TGTGCCAGCAGTCATACAGGGGAAGGGAACACCTTC. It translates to CASSHTGEGNTF.

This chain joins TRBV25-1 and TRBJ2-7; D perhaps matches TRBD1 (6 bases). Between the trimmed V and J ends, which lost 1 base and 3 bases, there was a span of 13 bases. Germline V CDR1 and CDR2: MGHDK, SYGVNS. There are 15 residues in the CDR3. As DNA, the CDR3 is TGTGCCAGCAGTGAATCGGCTGGACAGCACTACGAGCAGTACTTC. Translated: CASSESAGQHYEQYF.

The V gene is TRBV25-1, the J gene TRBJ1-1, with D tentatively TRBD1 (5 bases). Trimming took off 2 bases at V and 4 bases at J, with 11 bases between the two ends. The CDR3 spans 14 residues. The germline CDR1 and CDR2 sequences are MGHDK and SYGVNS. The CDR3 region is CASSENAGPTEAFF. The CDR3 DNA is TGTGCCAGCAGTGAAAACGCAGGGCCCACTGAAGCTTTCTTT.

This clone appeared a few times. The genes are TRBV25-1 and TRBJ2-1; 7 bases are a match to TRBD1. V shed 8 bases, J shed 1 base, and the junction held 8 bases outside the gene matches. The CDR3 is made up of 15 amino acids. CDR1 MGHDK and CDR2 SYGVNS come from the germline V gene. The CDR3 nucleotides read TGTGCCAGCTCGCTCACAGGGGCTTCCTACAATGAGCAGTTCTTC. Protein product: CASSLTGASYNEQFF.

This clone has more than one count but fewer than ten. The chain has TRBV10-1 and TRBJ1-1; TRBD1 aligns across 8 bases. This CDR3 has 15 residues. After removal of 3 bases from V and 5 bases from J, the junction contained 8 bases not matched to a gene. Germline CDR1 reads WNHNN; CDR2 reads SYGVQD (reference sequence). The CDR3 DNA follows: TGCGCCAGCAGTGACCACTCAGGGGGCGCGACTGAAGCTTTCTTT. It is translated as CASSDHSGGATEAFF.

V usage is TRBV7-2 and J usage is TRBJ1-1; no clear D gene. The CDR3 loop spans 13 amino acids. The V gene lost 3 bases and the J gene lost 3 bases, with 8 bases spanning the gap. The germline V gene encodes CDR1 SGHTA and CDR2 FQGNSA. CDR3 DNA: TGTGCCAGCAGCTTGGGGTATTACACTGAAGCTTTCTTT. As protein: CASSLGYYTEAFF.